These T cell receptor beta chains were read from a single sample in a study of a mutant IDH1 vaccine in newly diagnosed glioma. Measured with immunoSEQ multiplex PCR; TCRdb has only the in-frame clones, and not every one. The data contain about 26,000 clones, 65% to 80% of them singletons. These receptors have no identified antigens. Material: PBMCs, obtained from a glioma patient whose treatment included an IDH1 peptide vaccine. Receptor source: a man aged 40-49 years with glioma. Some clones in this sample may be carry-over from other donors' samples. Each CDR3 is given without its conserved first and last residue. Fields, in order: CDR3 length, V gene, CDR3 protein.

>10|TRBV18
ASSPGQGTGT
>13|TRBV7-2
ASSRMRGRITPLH
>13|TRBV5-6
ASSLPAASRETQY
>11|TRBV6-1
ASSLGGGEKLF
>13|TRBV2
ASSEGSQGSETQY
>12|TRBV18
ASSPSSSYNEQF
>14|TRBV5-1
ASSLVGARYEETQY
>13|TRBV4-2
ASSQYAGSSYGYT
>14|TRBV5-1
ASSPLRGGGGETQY
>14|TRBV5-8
ASSPGTSGAMETQY
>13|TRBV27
ASTNTGGAGTPLH
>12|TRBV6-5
ASSIADVNYGYT
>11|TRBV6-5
ASSYSIDSPQY
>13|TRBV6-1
ASSETWDGGNTIY
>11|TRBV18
ASSPGALAKAF
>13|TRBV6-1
ASREQDTGGEKLF
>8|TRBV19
ASSETVVH
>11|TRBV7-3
ASAPGSQETQY
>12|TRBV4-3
ASSQVLGGRGYT
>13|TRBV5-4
ASSPGGGRNEKLF
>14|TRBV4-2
ASSQDPHSGANVLT
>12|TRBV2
ASTLGQGGETQY
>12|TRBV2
ASSFLAIGETQY
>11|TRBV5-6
ASDRTSNTEAF
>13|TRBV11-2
ASSLTLSSYNEQF
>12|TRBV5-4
ASSLQDSTDTQY
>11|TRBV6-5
ASSDSWNQPQH
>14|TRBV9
ASSVGPGGLIDTQY
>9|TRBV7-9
ASSSLRTQY
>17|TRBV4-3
ASSQDRTGKTLFNYGYT
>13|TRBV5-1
ASSLRGGGQETQY
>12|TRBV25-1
ASNVQGYGTEAF
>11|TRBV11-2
ASSLDPAYEQY
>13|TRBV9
ASSAQTGGDSPLH
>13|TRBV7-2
ASSLSWSGANVLT
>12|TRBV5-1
ASSPGQTNQPQH
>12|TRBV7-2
ASSSRWRNQPQH
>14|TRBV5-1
ASSLLSGGLDNEQF
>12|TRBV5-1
ASSPEGAPNGYT
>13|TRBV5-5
ASSFVPRGNTEAF
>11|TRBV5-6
ASSRQMNTEAF
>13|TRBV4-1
ASSRTEIMNTEAF
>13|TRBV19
ASSSRTGNWETQY
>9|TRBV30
AWTAGRRDT
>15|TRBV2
ASSDVAGKNSGNTIY
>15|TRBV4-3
ASSQDAAGDHTDTQY
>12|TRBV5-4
ASSRDLSNTEAF
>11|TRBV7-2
ASSLGQNTEAF
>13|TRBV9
ASSVDPPRIYGYT
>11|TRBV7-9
ASSLGGQYGYT
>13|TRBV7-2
ASSLAATSTDTQY
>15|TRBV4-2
ASSQNPTGVMNTEAF
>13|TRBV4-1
ASSQDDLLTYEQY
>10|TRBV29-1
SGSSGGAEQY